This TCR beta chain was retrieved from a study of T-cell memory formation after mild COVID-19. Study context: Clusters of TCRs were largely donor specific.

This CDR3 comprises 12 residues. Germline V lookup: CDR1 LNHNV, CDR2 YYDKDF (reference sequence). The V and J ends lost 11 bases and 2 bases respectively, with 12 bases between them. This clonotype has a handful of counts. Its antigen remains unknown. Broader study findings: Whether day 37 second-wave clones are SARS-CoV-2-specific was not confirmed.

MiXCR, run by TCRdb on the 5' RACE reads, gives a single entry per CDR3 protein. The sample has around 310,000 distinct CDR3 sequences, 15% seen once. The V gene is TRBV15, the J gene TRBJ2-5; perhaps TRBD2 as D (7 bases). Sequenced sample: PBMCs or a T cell subset sorted from them (not recorded which). The TCR originated in a man aged 18 to 29 who had mild COVID-19 (a few samples of this study predate the infection). Cell type and time point are not known. The CDR3: CALGGTQETQYF. The CDR3 DNA follows: TGTGCCCTCGGGGGGACACAAGAGACCCAGTACTTC.